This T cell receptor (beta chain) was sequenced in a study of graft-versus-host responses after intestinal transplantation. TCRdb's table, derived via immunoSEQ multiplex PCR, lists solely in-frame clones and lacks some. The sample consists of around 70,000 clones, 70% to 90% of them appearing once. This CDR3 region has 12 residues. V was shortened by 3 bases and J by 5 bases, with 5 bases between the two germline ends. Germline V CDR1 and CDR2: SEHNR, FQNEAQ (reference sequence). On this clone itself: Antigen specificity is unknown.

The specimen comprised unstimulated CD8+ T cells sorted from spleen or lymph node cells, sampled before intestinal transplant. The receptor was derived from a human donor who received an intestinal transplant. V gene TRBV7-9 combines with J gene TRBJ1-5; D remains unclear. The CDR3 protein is CASSFGDQPQHF. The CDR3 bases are TGTGCCAGCAGCTTTGGAGATCAGCCCCAGCATTTT.